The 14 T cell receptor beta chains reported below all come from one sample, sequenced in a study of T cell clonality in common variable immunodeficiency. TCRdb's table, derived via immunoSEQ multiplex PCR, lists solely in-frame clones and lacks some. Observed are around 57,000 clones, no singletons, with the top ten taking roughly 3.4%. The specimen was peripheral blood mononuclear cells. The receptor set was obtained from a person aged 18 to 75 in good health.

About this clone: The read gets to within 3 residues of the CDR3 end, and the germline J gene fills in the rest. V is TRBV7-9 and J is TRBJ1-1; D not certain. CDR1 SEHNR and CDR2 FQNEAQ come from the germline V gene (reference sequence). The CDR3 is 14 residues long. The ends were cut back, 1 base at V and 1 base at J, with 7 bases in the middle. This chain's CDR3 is CASSLVAGNTEAFF. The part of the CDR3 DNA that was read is TGTGCCAGCAGCTTAGTCGCCGGGAACACTGAA.

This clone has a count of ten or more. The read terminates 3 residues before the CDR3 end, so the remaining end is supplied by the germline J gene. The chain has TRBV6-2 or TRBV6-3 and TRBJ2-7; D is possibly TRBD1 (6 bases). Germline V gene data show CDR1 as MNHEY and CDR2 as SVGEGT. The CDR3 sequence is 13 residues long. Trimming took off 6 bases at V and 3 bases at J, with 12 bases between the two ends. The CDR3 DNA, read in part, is TGTGCCAGCAGGAAAGGACAGAACTACGAG. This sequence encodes CASRKGQNYE. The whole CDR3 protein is CASRKGQNYEQYF.

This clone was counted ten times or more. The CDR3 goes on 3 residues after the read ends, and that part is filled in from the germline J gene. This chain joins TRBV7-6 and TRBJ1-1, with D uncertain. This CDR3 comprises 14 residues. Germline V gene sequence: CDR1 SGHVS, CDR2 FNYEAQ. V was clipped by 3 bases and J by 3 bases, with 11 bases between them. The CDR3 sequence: CASSFSDSHTEAFF. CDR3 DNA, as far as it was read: TGTGCCAGCAGCTTCTCGGACTCGCACACTGAA. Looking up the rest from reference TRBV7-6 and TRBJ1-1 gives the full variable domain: GAGVSQSPRYKVTKRGQDVALRCDPISGHVSLYWYRQALGQGPEFLTYFNYEAQQDKSGLPNDRFSAERPEGSISTLTIQRTEQRDSAMYRCASSFSDSHTEAFFGQGTRLTVV.

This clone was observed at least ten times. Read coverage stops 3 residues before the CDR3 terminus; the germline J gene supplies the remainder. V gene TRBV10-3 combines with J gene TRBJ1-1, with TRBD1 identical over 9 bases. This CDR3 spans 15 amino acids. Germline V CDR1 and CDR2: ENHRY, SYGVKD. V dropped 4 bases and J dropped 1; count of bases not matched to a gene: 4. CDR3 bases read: TGTGCCATCAGTGGCCAGGGACAGGGGAACACTGAA. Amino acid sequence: CAISGQGQGNTE. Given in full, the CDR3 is CAISGQGQGNTEAFF.

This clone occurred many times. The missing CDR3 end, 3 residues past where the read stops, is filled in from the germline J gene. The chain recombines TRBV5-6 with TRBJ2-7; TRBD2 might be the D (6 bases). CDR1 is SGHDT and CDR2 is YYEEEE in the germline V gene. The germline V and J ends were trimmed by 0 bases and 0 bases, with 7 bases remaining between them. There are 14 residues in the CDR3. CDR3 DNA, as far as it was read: TGTGCCAGCAGCTTGGGACTAGGCTCCTACGAG. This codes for CASSLGLGSYE. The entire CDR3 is CASSLGLGSYEQYF.

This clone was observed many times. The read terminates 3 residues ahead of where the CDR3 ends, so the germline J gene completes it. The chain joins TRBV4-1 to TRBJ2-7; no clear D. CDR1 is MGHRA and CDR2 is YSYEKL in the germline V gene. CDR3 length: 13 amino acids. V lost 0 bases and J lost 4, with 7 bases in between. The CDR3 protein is CASSQDGRYEQYF. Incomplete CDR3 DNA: TGCGCCAGCAGCCAAGATGGTCGGTACGAG.

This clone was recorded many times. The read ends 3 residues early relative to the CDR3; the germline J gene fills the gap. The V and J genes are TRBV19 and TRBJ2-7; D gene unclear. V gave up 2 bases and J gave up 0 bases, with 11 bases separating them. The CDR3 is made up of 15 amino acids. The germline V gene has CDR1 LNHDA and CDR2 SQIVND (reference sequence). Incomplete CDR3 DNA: TGTGCCAGTAGTATATCCCCGGTTAGCTCCTACGAG. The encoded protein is CASSISPVSSYE. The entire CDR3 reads CASSISPVSSYEQYF.

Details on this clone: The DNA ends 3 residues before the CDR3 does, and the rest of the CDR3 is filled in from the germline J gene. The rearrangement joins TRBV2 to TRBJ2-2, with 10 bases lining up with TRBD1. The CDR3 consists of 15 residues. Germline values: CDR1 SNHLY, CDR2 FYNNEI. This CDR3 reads CASRRTGGNNEKLFF. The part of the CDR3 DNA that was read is TGTGCCAGCAGAAGGACAGGGGGAAATAATGAAAAG.

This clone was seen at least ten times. Partial CDR3 DNA: TGTGCCTGGAGTGTGGGTAGCGGGCACGCAGATACG. It specifies CAWSVGSGHADT. In full, the CDR3 reads CAWSVGSGHADTQYF. This chain links TRBV30 with TRBJ2-3, with 7 bases matching TRBD2. The read comes to an end 3 residues before the CDR3 does, leaving the germline J gene to fill in the end. The ends lost 0 bases at V and 4 bases at J; junction bases unmatched: 7. Germline CDR1 and CDR2: GTSNPN and SVGIG (reference sequence). This CDR3 contains 15 residues.

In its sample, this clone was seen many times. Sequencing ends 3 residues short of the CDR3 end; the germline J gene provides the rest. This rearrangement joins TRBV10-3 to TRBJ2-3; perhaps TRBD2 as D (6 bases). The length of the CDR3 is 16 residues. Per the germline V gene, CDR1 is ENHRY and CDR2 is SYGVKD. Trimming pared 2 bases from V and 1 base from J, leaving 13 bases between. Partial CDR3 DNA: TGTGCCATCAGTGAGGGAGGGCCGGGGGGCACAGATACG. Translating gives CAISEGGPGGTDT. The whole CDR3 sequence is CAISEGGPGGTDTQYF.

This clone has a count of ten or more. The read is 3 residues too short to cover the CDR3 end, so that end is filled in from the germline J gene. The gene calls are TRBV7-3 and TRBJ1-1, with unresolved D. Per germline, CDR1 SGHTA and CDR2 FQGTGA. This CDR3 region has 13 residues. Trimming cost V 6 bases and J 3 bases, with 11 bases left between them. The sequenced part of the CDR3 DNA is TGTGCCAGCAGTTCCAGGATTCACACTGAA. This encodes CASSSRIHTE. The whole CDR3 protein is CASSSRIHTEAFF.

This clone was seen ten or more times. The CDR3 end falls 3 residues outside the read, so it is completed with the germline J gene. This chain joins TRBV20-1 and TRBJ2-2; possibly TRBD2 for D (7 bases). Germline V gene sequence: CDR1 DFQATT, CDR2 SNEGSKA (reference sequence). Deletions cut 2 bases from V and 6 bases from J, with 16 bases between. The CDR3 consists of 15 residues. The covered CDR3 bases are TGCAGTGCTAGAATGATAACAGGGAGGGCCGGGGAG. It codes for CSARMITGRAGE. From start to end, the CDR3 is CSARMITGRAGELFF.

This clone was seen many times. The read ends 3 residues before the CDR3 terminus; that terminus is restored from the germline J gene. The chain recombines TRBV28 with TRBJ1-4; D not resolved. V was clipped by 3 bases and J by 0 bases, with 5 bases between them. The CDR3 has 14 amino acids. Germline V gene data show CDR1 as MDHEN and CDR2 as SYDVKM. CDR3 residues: CASSFYTTNEKLFF. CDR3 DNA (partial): TGTGCCAGCAGTTTTTACACAACTAATGAAAAA.

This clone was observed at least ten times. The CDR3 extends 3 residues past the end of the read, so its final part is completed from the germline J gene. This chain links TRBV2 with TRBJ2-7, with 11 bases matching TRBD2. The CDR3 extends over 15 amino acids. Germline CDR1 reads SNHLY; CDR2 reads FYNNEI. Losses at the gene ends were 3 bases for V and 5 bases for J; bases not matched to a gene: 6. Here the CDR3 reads CASSDSSGRPDEQYF. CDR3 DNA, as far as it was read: TGTGCCAGCAGTGATTCTAGCGGGAGGCCCGACGAG.